This passage covers 16 T cell receptor beta chains from one sample sequenced in a study of OX40 agonist ivuxolimab in advanced cancers. TCRdb keeps only in-frame clones here, not all; method: immunoSEQ multiplex PCR. Of about 44,000 clones in the sample, about nine tenths are singletons; the top ten hold over 12%. Sequenced material: CD4+ or CD8+ T cells sorted from blood, taken in a trial of the OX40 agonist ivuxolimab. These receptors all stem from an adult with an advanced solid tumor such as melanoma, head and neck, liver or kidney cancer.

The chain is built from TRBV7-2 and TRBJ2-5; 8 bases agree with TRBD1. The J call may be in error: the DNA end matches TRBJ2-7 better. Germline V gene data show CDR1 as SGHTA and CDR2 as FQGNSA. The CDR3 has 15 amino acids. DNA for the CDR3: TGTGCCAGCAGCTTATCACAGGGGGTATTGTACGAGCAGTACTTC. Its protein product is CASSLSQGVLYEQYF.

The CDR3 nucleotides read TGCGCCAGCAGCAATTGGCCCCCAGGGAACTCCTACGAGCAGTACTTC. Its protein product is CASSNWPPGNSYEQYF. The gene calls are TRBV23-1 and TRBJ2-7; possible D gene TRBD1, 5 bases. Being an ORF, TRBV23-1 has a function that is uncertain. The CDR3 length is 16 residues. Trimming removed 6 bases at V and 0 bases at J, with 18 bases between.

The chain couples TRBV9 to TRBJ1-5; D perhaps matches TRBD1 (5 bases). The CDR3 consists of 14 residues. Germline V gives CDR1 SGDLS, CDR2 YYNGEE. Trimming pared 0 bases from V and 4 bases from J, leaving 8 bases between. The CDR3 DNA reads TGTGCCAGCAGCGTAGCTGGGGGGAATCAGCCCCAGCATTTT. Amino acids: CASSVAGGNQPQHF.

As regards this clone: Sequence at one end of the junction differs from germline and may be a read error. The rearrangement links TRBV2 to TRBJ2-7, with a possible D match to TRBD1 (5 bases). The CDR3 totals 15 residues. The germline CDR1 and CDR2 sequences are SNHLY and FYNNEI. The CDR3 sequence is CASSEARQGKNALNF. The CDR3 nucleotides are TGTGCCAGCAGTGAAGCGAGGCAGGGAAAGAACGCTCTGAACTTC.

V usage is TRBV7-2 and J usage is TRBJ1-3; 8 bases match TRBD1. V shed 1 base and J 2 bases; nucleotides not matched to a gene: 4. The CDR3 has 16 amino acids. Germline V gene data show CDR1 as SGHTA and CDR2 as FQGNSA. In DNA form, the CDR3 reads TGTGCCAGCAGCTTAGATCCCAGGGGGCCTGGAAACACCATATATTTT. Amino acids: CASSLDPRGPGNTIYF.

This rearrangement joins TRBV19 to TRBJ2-1; D unclear. Germline CDR1 is LNHDA and CDR2 is SQIVND (reference sequence). The ends were cut back, 3 bases at V and 6 bases at J, with 12 bases in the middle. This CDR3 has 14 amino acids. CDR3 region: CASSIPEFPNEQFF. In DNA form, the CDR3 reads TGTGCCAGTAGTATCCCGGAGTTCCCCAATGAGCAGTTCTTC. Full variable domain (remainder filled in from reference TRBV19 and TRBJ2-1): DGGITQSPKYLFRKEGQNVTLSCEQNLNHDAMYWYRQDPGQGLRLIYYSQIVNDFQKGDIAEGYSVSREKKESFPLTVTSAQKNPTAFYLCASSIPEFPNEQFFGPGTRLTVL.

The chain joins TRBV11-2 to TRBJ1-2; D perhaps matches TRBD1 (5 bases). The V gene's germline CDR1 is SGHAT and CDR2 FQNNGV. Trimming left V 3 bases short and J 2 bases short, with 13 bases between. CDR3 length: 15 residues. CDR3 coding DNA: TGTGCCAGCAGCTTTTACGGACATGGGAACTATGGCTACACCTTC. Translated: CASSFYGHGNYGYTF.

The chain links TRBV27 to TRBJ2-1; 11 bases line up with TRBD1. The germline V gene encodes CDR1 MNHEY and CDR2 SMNVEV (reference sequence). V lost 3 bases and J lost 3; bases outside the gene matches: 7. This CDR3 has 17 amino acids. DNA for the CDR3: TGTGCCAGCAGTTTTTTGGGGGGACAGGGGGGCTACAATGAGCAGTTCTTC. It codes for CASSFLGGQGGYNEQFF.

The chain combines TRBV7-6 with TRBJ2-7; 8 bases align to TRBD2. The ends lost 1 base at V and 4 bases at J; junction bases unmatched: 6. The germline gives CDR1 SGHVS, CDR2 FNYEAQ. The CDR3 spans 15 residues. This CDR3 reads CASSLEAGGSYEQYF. CDR3 coding DNA: TGTGCCAGCAGCTTAGAGGCGGGAGGAAGTTACGAGCAGTACTTC.

In the case of this clone: Other DNA variants within this sample encode the same CDR3. This chain connects TRBV28 to TRBJ1-5, with D maybe TRBD1 (5 bases). This CDR3 spans 11 amino acids. V lost 8 bases, J lost 10 bases, and 12 bases lay in between. Germline values: CDR1 MDHEN, CDR2 SYDVKM. The CDR3 reads CASPSGAPQHF. DNA of the CDR3: TGTGCCAGCCCCTCCGGGGCCCCCCAGCATTTT.

With regard to this clone: It is likely a read error, because the conserved phenylalanine at the end of the CDR3 is missing. No DNA is shown, since the ends of the CDR3 on it are uncertain; the CDR3 is the one TCRdb lists. The chain links TRBV7-5 to TRBJ1-4. TRBV7-5 is reported as a pseudogene. Ends included, the CDR3 has 9 residues. The CDR3: CAPRKPDPL.

V gene TRBV27 combines with J gene TRBJ2-7; no reliable D call. The CDR3 spans 13 residues. Trimming shortened V by 2 bases and J by 0 bases, and 5 bases separated the two germline ends. In germline, CDR1 is MNHEY, CDR2 SMNVEV (reference sequence). CDR3 sequence: CASSLGNSYEQYF. DNA for the CDR3: TGTGCCAGCAGTTTAGGGAACTCCTACGAGCAGTACTTC.

V and J are TRBV10-3 and TRBJ2-2, with TRBD2 matching over 10 bases. Germline CDR1 is ENHRY and CDR2 is SYGVKD. V shed 2 bases, J shed 7 bases, and the junction held 7 bases outside the gene matches. This CDR3 region has 16 residues. The CDR3 DNA reads TGTGCCATCAGTGAGAGCCTAGCGGGAGATGACGGGGAGCTGTTTTTT. Residues: CAISESLAGDDGELFF.

The rearrangement links TRBV29-1 to TRBJ2-3, with unresolved D. The germline V gene has CDR1 SQVTM and CDR2 ANQGSEA. This CDR3 comprises 10 residues. V was pared by 2 bases and J by 6 bases, with 3 bases between. The CDR3 reads CSVELDTQYF. CDR3 bases: TGCAGCGTTGAACTCGATACGCAGTATTTT.

This chain links TRBV5-6 with TRBJ1-2; weak D call: TRBD1 (6 bases). This CDR3 is built from 14 residues. CDR1 and CDR2 (germline): SGHDT, YYEEEE. V was clipped by 2 bases and J by 2 bases, with 10 bases between them. The DNA for the CDR3 is TGTGCCAGCAGCTTTGGGGGCCCCAACTATGGCTACACCTTC. This codes for CASSFGGPNYGYTF.

This chain uses TRBV6-1 with TRBJ2-7; 12 bases align to TRBD2. CDR1 and CDR2 (germline): MNHNS, SASEGT. The length of the CDR3 is 16 residues. After removal of 4 bases from V and 6 bases from J, the junction contained 10 bases not matched to a gene. The CDR3 reads CASSGPMTSGRIEQYF. Written as DNA, the CDR3 is TGTGCCAGCAGTGGGCCAATGACTAGCGGGAGAATCGAGCAGTACTTC.